The sequence of this TCR beta chain was determined in a study of T cells in Graves' hyperthyroidism and ophthalmopathy. Study-level information: Peripheral blood was obtained at initial diagnosis, preceding any treatment.

This CDR3 spans 15 amino acids. V was trimmed by 5 bases and J by 5 bases, leaving 16 bases between them. Germline V gene lookup returns CDR1 SGHTA and CDR2 FQGNSA. It was RNA transcripts that yielded the amplified TCR beta CDR3 regions. The TCR CDR3 first-round RT-PCR relied on the HTBI primer set. TCRdb passed the multiplex PCR reads through MiXCR, listing each CDR3 protein once. The sample has over 450,000 distinct CDR3 sequences; about 15% are singletons. This clonotype was seen many times. Graves' hyperthyroidism qualified as stable when ophthalmopathy did not progress within 18 months. Based on clinical symptoms, serum thyroxine and TRAb, thyroid ultrasound and orbital computed tomography, diagnoses were reached.

The receptor comes from a woman aged 18-29 years with Graves' hyperthyroidism. The V call is TRBV7-2, the J call TRBJ2-1, with D possibly being TRBD2 (6 bases). Sample: blood. Here the CDR3 DNA reads TGTGCCAGCAGCGTGGGGGAGCGGGCCAACAATGAGCAGTTCTTC. This codes for CASSVGERANNEQFF.